Following are 26 T cell receptor beta chains from one sample sequenced in a study of T-cell memory formation after mild COVID-19 (dated by TCRdb to 2020 to 2022). Libraries were prepared through 5' RACE. These reads were obtained on an Illumina NovaSeq 6000. The public reads were reanalyzed by TCRdb: fastp trimming at Q25, MiXCR alignment, in-frame beta chains only. Each entry is one CDR3 protein sequence, shown with its most common DNA and genes. Present in this sample are hundreds of thousands of distinct CDR3 sequences, 18% of which were seen just once. Approximately 13% of the sample rests with the top ten. The specimen was PBMCs or a T cell subset sorted from them (not recorded which). The receptors stem from an adult woman who had mild COVID-19 (a few samples of this study predate the infection). The sample titles of this study are shuffled in the database, so cell type and time point are left out; the donor was told from shared clones.

The chain combines TRBV20-1 with TRBJ2-3; D gene uncertain. CDR1 and CDR2 (germline): DFQATT, SNEGSKA (reference sequence). The CDR3 runs to 14 residues. CDR3 in DNA: TGCAGCGCACTTTTGGATCCATCGCCAGATACGCAGTATTTT. Protein product: CSALLDPSPDTQYF.

In its sample, this clonotype was seen many times. The V gene is TRBV11-2, the J gene TRBJ2-1; D possibly corresponds to TRBD2 (5 bases). Trimming removed 7 bases at V and 7 bases at J, with 17 bases between. Per the germline V gene, CDR1 is SGHAT and CDR2 is FQNNGV. CDR3 length: 14 residues. The CDR3 DNA follows: TGTGCCAGCATGGGAAGGGCCGGGAAAAATGAGCAGTTCTTC. Amino acids: CASMGRAGKNEQFF.

V gene TRBV6-2 or TRBV6-3 combines with J gene TRBJ1-2; D ambiguous. The CDR3 runs 11 residues. Deletions cut 6 bases from V and 12 bases from J, with 14 bases between. Germline CDR1 is MNHEY and CDR2 is SVGEGT. In DNA, the CDR3 is TGTGCCAGCAGGAGCCTCAGTGAACACACCTTC. Protein: CASRSLSEHTF.

The chain has TRBV30 and TRBJ2-3; D is perhaps TRBD1 (6 bases). CDR3 size: 16 residues. CDR1 is GTSNPN and CDR2 is SVGIG in the germline V gene (reference sequence). V was clipped by 2 bases and J by 0 bases, with 15 bases between them. CDR3 region: CAWSQDSFTSTDTQYF. In DNA, the CDR3 is TGTGCCTGGAGTCAGGACAGCTTTACTAGCACAGATACGCAGTATTTT.

The gene calls are TRBV24-1 and TRBJ2-2, with a tentative D call TRBD1 (6 bases). CDR1 is KGHDR and CDR2 is SFDVKD in the germline V gene. CDR3 size: 17 residues. Between the trimmed V and J ends, which lost 3 bases and 0 bases, there was a span of 13 bases. CDR3 in DNA: TGTGCCACCAGTGATGCAGGGGTGTCGGCGAACACCGGGGAGCTGTTTTTT. Translating it yields CATSDAGVSANTGELFF.

V and J are TRBV12-5 and TRBJ2-7; D ambiguous. Trimming stripped 1 base from V and 2 bases from J, with 9 bases between. Germline V gene sequence: CDR1 LGHNT, CDR2 FRNRAP. This CDR3 is 14 amino acids long. CDR3 residues: CASGLEQGAYEQYF. The CDR3 coding sequence is TGTGCTAGTGGTTTGGAACAAGGAGCCTACGAGCAGTACTTC.

This clonotype was counted only a few times. The chain employs TRBV30 and TRBJ2-1, with 7 bases that match TRBD2. V gave up 0 bases and J gave up 7 bases; unmatched junction bases: 12. CDR1 and CDR2 (germline): GTSNPN, SVGIG (reference sequence). CDR3 length: 16 amino acids. The CDR3 DNA reads as TGTGCCTGGAGTGTCCCCTATGGGGAGGGCCTGAATGAGCAGTTCTTC. Translating gives CAWSVPYGEGLNEQFF. Using reference TRBV30 and TRBJ2-1 for the parts outside the CDR3, the full variable domain is SQTIHQWPATLVQPVGSPLSLECTVEGTSNPNLYWYRQAAGRGLQLLFYSVGIGQISSEVPQNLSASRPQDRQFILSSKKLLLSDSGFYLCAWSVPYGEGLNEQFFGPGTRLTVL.

This sequence joins TRBV12-3 or TRBV12-4 and TRBJ2-1; 11 bases map to TRBD2. The junction had 7 bases not matched to a gene; V was cut back by 5 bases and J by 13 bases. The CDR3 extends over 13 amino acids. For the CDR3, the DNA is TGTGCCAGCAGTATACTAGCGGGGGAACCCCAGTTCTTC. This codes for CASSILAGEPQFF.

The chain recombines TRBV12-3 or TRBV12-4 with TRBJ1-2; 9 nucleotides match TRBD1. After removal of 5 bases from V and 8 bases from J, the junction contained 6 bases not matched to a gene. The CDR3 runs to 13 residues. Here the CDR3 reads CASSPGQGLGYTF. CDR3 nucleotides: TGTGCCAGCAGTCCGGGACAGGGTCTGGGCTACACCTTC.

This chain connects TRBV18 to TRBJ2-1, with TRBD2 identical over 13 bases. The trim removed 5 bases at V and 7 bases at J, leaving 5 bases unmatched. This CDR3 has 15 residues. The germline V gene encodes CDR1 KGHSH and CDR2 LQKENI. Here the CDR3 reads CASSSPTSGGNEQFF. Written as DNA, the CDR3 is TGTGCCAGCTCATCCCCGACTAGCGGGGGGAATGAGCAGTTCTTC.

This clonotype was counted between two and nine times. The V and J genes are TRBV12-3 or TRBV12-4 and TRBJ2-2; D may be TRBD1 (5 bases). This CDR3 is built from 15 residues. The V end was cut by 3 bases, the J end by 6 bases, with 14 bases between. The CDR3 sequence: CASSFGAGSAGELFF. In DNA, the CDR3 is TGTGCCAGCAGTTTTGGGGCAGGGTCGGCCGGGGAGCTGTTTTTT.

This clonotype was counted a few times. The J gene is TRBJ2-5, the V gene TRBV7-9; no definite D call. V was trimmed by 7 bases and J by 1 base, leaving 13 bases between them. CDR3 length equals 14 residues. CDR1 SEHNR and CDR2 FQNEAQ come from the germline V gene (reference sequence). CDR3 residues: CASIPSRLQETQYF. In DNA, the CDR3 is TGTGCCAGCATCCCGTCCCGACTCCAAGAGACCCAGTACTTC.

The chain links TRBV5-5 to TRBJ2-2, with D perhaps TRBD2 (5 bases). V shed 0 bases and J shed 1 base, with 10 bases lying between them. The CDR3 sequence is 16 residues long. Germline V CDR1 and CDR2: SGHKS, YYEKEE (reference sequence). CDR3 amino acids: CASSLAYGMNTGELFF. Written as DNA, the CDR3 is TGTGCCAGCAGCTTGGCCTACGGGATGAACACCGGGGAGCTGTTTTTT. The full variable domain, rest sourced from reference TRBV5-5 and TRBJ2-2, is DAGVTQSPTHLIKTRGQQVTLRCSPISGHKSVSWYQQVLGQGPQFIFQYYEKEERGRGNFPDRFSARQFPNYSSELNVNALLLGDSALYLCASSLAYGMNTGELFFGEGSRLTVL.

There are a few counts of this clonotype. The chain has TRBV29-1 and TRBJ1-1, with D unclear. V was shortened by 6 bases and J by 6 bases, with 8 bases between the two germline ends. The CDR3 covers 10 residues. CDR1 SQVTM and CDR2 ANQGSEA come from the germline V gene. CDR3 nucleotide sequence: TGCAGCGTCGTCGTGGCTGAAGCTTTCTTT. Its translation is CSVVVAEAFF.

The CDR3 nucleotides are TGCAGCGTTGGGGCAGGGGCTGAAGCTTTCTTT. It specifies CSVGAGAEAFF. The chain couples TRBV29-1 to TRBJ1-1, with D tentatively TRBD1 (6 bases). There are 11 residues in the CDR3. V was clipped by 4 bases and J by 6 bases, with 9 bases between them. Germline assignment: CDR1 SQVTM and CDR2 ANQGSEA.

This clonotype was seen a handful of times. The V and J genes are TRBV7-6 and TRBJ1-6, with unresolved D. V dropped 2 bases and J dropped 8 bases, with 10 bases sitting between them. The CDR3 runs 14 residues. Germline V gene lookup returns CDR1 SGHVS and CDR2 FNYEAQ. CDR3 in amino acids: CASSLMGGDSPLHF. The DNA for the CDR3 is TGTGCCAGCAGCTTAATGGGAGGCGATTCACCCCTCCACTTT.

This clonotype was observed a handful of times. This rearrangement joins TRBV5-4 to TRBJ2-1; the match to TRBD2 covers 15 bases. The CDR3 sequence is 18 residues long. The germline V gene encodes CDR1 SGHNT and CDR2 YYREEE (reference sequence). V lost 3 bases, J lost 8 bases, and 12 bases stayed unmatched. This CDR3 reads CASSSHAGTSGRRDEQFF. In DNA form, the CDR3 reads TGTGCCAGCAGCTCGCACGCCGGGACTAGCGGGAGGCGGGATGAGCAGTTCTTC.

This clonotype showed up many times. V and J are TRBV5-6 and TRBJ2-5; D is ambiguous. CDR1 is SGHDT, CDR2 YYEEEE, per germline. The V end lost 2 bases, the J end lost 2 bases, and 10 bases lay between the germline ends. The CDR3 length is 14 residues. In nucleotides, the CDR3 is TGTGCCAGCAGCTTCATTCTGGAACAAGAGACCCAGTACTTC. This sequence encodes CASSFILEQETQYF.

This CDR3 reads CASSQADRGPYGYTF. CDR3 coding DNA: TGTGCCAGCAGCCAAGCCGACAGGGGGCCCTATGGCTACACCTTC. The chain uses TRBV3-1 and TRBJ1-2, with 10 bases identical to TRBD1. This CDR3 has 15 amino acids. V shed 1 base and J 4 bases; nucleotides not matched to a gene: 3. Germline loops: CDR1 LGHDT, CDR2 YNNKEL (reference sequence).

This clonotype appeared a few times. The CDR3 DNA reads TGTGCCAGCAGCCCAGGGCTCGGCAGAAACTATGGCTACACCTTC. As protein: CASSPGLGRNYGYTF. This chain joins TRBV7-2 and TRBJ1-2; tentative D call: TRBD1 (5 bases). Germline V gene sequence: CDR1 SGHTA, CDR2 FQGNSA. V lost 5 bases to trimming and J lost 2 bases, with 15 bases between them. This CDR3 comprises 15 residues. The full variable domain, its missing parts supplied by reference TRBV7-2 and TRBJ1-2, is GAGVSQSPSNKVTEKGKDVELRCDPISGHTALYWYRQSLGQGLEFLIYFQGNSAPDKSGLPSDRFSAERTGGSVSTLTIQRTQQEDSAVYLCASSPGLGRNYGYTFGSGTRLTVV.

This sequence joins TRBV7-3 and TRBJ2-4; D perhaps matches TRBD2 (5 bases). The germline gives CDR1 SGHTA, CDR2 FQGTGA. The CDR3 contains 13 residues. V was pared by 5 bases and J by 9 bases, with 14 bases between. CDR3 nucleotides: TGTGCCAGCAGCCTAGACTCCGCGGGCATTCAGTACTTC. It yields the protein CASSLDSAGIQYF.

J is TRBJ2-1 and V is TRBV6-4; 7 nucleotides match TRBD2. V lost 4 bases, J lost 4 bases, and 7 bases stayed unmatched. In germline, CDR1 is MRHNA, CDR2 SNTAGT. The CDR3 runs 15 residues. The CDR3 is CASSAASGIYNEQFF. CDR3 DNA: TGTGCCAGCAGTGCAGCTAGCGGCATTTACAATGAGCAGTTCTTC.

This clonotype has more than one count but fewer than ten. The gene calls are TRBV9 and TRBJ2-7; no definite D call. V shed 0 bases and J shed 3 bases, with 13 bases lying between them. Per the germline V gene, CDR1 is SGDLS and CDR2 is YYNGEE. The CDR3 totals 15 residues. The CDR3 bases are TGTGCCAGCAGCGTAGCGGGTGGCCTCCACTACGAGCAGTACTTC. Translating gives CASSVAGGLHYEQYF.

The chain couples TRBV2 to TRBJ2-2; TRBD1 matches 8 bases. V gave up 1 base and J gave up 7 bases; unmatched junction bases: 2. There are 14 residues in the CDR3. Germline V CDR1 and CDR2: SNHLY, FYNNEI. CDR3 sequence: CASSEGQGIGELFF. For the CDR3, the DNA is TGTGCCAGCAGTGAAGGACAGGGGATCGGGGAGCTGTTTTTT.

The chain combines TRBV6-2 or TRBV6-3 with TRBJ2-1; TRBD2 aligns across 9 bases. The junction had 4 bases not matched to a gene; V was cut back by 0 bases and J by 4 bases. The germline V gene has CDR1 MNHEY and CDR2 SVGEGT. The CDR3 consists of 16 residues. CDR3 protein: CASSYSTLAGYNEQFF. DNA of the CDR3: TGTGCCAGCAGTTACTCGACTCTAGCGGGGTACAATGAGCAGTTCTTC.

This sequence joins TRBV24-1 and TRBJ2-3, with D possibly called TRBD1 or TRBD2 (5 bases each). V gave up 3 bases and J gave up 3 bases, with 9 bases separating them. Germline V gene sequence: CDR1 KGHDR, CDR2 SFDVKD. This CDR3 comprises 14 residues. CDR3: CATSDGEGTDTQYF. DNA for the CDR3: TGTGCCACCAGTGATGGCGAGGGGACAGATACGCAGTATTTT.